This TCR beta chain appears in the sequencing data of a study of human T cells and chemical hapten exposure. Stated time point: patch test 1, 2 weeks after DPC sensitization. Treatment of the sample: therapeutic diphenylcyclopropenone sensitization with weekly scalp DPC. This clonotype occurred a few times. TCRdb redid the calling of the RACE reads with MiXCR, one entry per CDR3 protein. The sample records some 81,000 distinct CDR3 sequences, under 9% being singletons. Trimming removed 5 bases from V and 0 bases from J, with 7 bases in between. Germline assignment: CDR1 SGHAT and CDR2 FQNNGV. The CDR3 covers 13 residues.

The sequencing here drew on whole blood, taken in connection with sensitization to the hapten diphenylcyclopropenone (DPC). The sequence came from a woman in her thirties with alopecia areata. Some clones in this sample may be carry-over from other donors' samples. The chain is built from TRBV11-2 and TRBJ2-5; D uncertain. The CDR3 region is CASSPSHQETQYF. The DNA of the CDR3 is TGTGCCAGCAGCCCAAGCCACCAAGAGACCCAGTACTTC.